This T cell receptor beta chain came from a study of blood T cell repertoires in COVID-19. The table came from immunoSEQ multiplex PCR; TCRdb's copy has only in-frame clones and leaves some out. This table has a few hundred thousand clones, 87% appearing once. CDR3 size: 14 residues. In germline, CDR1 is KGHSH, CDR2 LQKENI. V dropped 2 bases and J dropped 7 bases, with 11 bases sitting between them. The sequence was obtained from a woman aged 40 to 55 who had recovered from COVID-19. This chain connects TRBV18 to TRBJ1-4; tentatively, D is TRBD1 (5 bases). Sequenced: PBMCs or T cells enriched from blood (not recorded which). CDR3 sequence reads: CASSPSGGIEKLFF. CDR3 nucleotides: TGTGCCAGCTCACCATCGGGGGGAATTGAAAAACTGTTTTTT.